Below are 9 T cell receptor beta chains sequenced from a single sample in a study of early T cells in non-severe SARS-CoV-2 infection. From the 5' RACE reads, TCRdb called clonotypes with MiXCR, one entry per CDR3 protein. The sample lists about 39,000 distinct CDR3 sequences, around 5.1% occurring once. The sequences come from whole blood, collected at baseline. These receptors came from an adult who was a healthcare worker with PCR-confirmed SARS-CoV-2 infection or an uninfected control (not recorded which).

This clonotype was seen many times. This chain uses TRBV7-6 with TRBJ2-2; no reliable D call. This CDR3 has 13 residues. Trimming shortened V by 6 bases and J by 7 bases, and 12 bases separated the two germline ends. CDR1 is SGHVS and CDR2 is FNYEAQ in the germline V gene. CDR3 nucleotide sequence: TGTGCCAGCAGTTCTGTGTTGGGCGGGGAGCTGTTTTTT. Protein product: CASSSVLGGELFF.

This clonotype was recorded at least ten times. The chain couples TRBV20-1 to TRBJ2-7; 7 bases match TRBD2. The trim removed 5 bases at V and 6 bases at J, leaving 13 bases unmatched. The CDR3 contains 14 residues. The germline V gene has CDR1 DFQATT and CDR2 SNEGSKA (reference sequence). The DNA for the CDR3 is TGCAGTGCTTCCAGCGGGACCCCCCTCCTCGAGCAGTACTTC. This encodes CSASSGTPLLEQYF.

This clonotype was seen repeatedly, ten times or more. The CDR3 here is CASSGLGEESLTGSPYEQYF. CDR3 coding DNA: TGTGCCAGCAGTGGCCTGGGGGAGGAGTCGTTGACCGGTTCTCCCTACGAGCAGTACTTC. The rearrangement joins TRBV12-3 or TRBV12-4 to TRBJ2-7; possibly TRBD2 for D (6 bases). The CDR3 loop spans 20 amino acids. Trimming left V 5 bases short and J 2 bases short, with 31 bases between.

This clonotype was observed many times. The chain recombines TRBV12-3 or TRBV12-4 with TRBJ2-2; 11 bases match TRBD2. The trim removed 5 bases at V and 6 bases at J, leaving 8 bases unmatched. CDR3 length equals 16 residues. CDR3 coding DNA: TGTGCCAGCAGTCCTCAGGGACTAGCGGTACCCGGGGAGCTGTTTTTT. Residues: CASSPQGLAVPGELFF.

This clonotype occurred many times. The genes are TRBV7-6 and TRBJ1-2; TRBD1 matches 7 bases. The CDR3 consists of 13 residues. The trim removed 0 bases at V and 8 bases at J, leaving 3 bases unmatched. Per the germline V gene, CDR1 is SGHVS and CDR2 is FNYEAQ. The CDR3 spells CASSLAGGGGYTF. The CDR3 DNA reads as TGTGCCAGCAGCTTAGCAGGGGGCGGAGGCTACACCTTC. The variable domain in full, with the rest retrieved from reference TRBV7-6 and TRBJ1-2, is GAGVSQSPRYKVTKRGQDVALRCDPISGHVSLYWYRQALGQGPEFLTYFNYEAQQDKSGLPNDRFSAERPEGSISTLTIQRTEQRDSAMYRCASSLAGGGGYTFGSGTRLTVV.

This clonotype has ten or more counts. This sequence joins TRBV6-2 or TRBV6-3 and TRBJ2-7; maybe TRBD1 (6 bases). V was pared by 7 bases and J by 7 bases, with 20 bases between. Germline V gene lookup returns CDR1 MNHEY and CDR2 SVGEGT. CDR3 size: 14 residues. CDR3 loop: CASTLGRDQGEQYF. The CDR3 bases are TGTGCCAGCACTCTAGGGAGAGACCAGGGGGAGCAGTACTTC.

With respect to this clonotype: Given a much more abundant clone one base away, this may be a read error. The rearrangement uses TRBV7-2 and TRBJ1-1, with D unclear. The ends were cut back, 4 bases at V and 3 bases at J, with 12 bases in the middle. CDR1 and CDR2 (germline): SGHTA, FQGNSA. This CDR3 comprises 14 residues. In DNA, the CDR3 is TGTGCCAGCAGCTCTTCACGAGCGTACACTGAAGCTTTCTTT. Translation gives CASSSSRAYTEAFF.

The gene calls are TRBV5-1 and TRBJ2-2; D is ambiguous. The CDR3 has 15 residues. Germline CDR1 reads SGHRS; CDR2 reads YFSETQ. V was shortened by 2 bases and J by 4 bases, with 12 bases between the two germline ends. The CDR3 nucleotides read TGCGCCAGCAGCTTAGGGTCCCGGCGCACCGGGGAGCTGTTTTTT. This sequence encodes CASSLGSRRTGELFF.

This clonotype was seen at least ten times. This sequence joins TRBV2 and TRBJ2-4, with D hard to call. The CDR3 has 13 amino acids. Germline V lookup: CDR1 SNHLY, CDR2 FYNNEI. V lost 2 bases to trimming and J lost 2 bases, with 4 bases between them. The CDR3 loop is CASSEHPKNIQYF. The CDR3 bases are TGTGCCAGCAGTGAACACCCCAAAAACATTCAGTACTTC. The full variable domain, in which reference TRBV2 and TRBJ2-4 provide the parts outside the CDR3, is EPEVTQTPSHQVTQMGQEVILRCVPISNHLYFYWYRQILGQKVEFLVSFYNNEISEKSEIFDDQFSVERPDGSNFTLKIRSTKLEDSAMYFCASSEHPKNIQYFGAGTRLSVL.